This T cell receptor (beta chain) was captured in a study of T cell repertoires in ileal Crohn's disease. Sequencing was performed with immunoSEQ multiplex PCR; in TCRdb, only in-frame clones are kept and a portion is missing. The sample includes roughly 14,000 clones, around 78% of them seen just once. The junction had 16 bases not matched to a gene; V was cut back by 4 bases and J by 2 bases. The CDR3 contains 18 residues. Germline CDR1 SGHTA, CDR2 FQGNSA. This sequence was found in an adult with Crohn's disease. Sequenced sample: ileal tissue. The chain combines TRBV7-2 with TRBJ1-2, with 7 bases that match TRBD1. In nucleotides, the CDR3 is TGTGCCAGCAGCTCCCCGATGACCCCGGGACAGACGAACTATGGCTACACCTTC. Amino acids: CASSSPMTPGQTNYGYTF.